This TCR beta chain was identified in a study of T cell responses to AZD1222 COVID-19 vaccine. V was pared by 3 bases and J by 1 base, with 13 bases between. Germline CDR1 and CDR2: KGHSH and LQKENI. The CDR3 is 17 residues long. Study findings and constraints: Just 5 to 7 people given AZD1222 tested seropositive at baseline.

With respect to this clone: Its antigen is unidentified.

Method: immunoSEQ multiplex PCR; TCRdb's copy keeps in-frame clones and lacks some. There are 110,000 or so clones in the sample; around 89% occur only once, and about 6.5% lies in the top ten. This TCR came from an adult who received the AZD1222 COVID-19 vaccine. The chain carries TRBV18 and TRBJ2-6, with unresolved D. Sequenced here: peripheral blood, sampled 28 days after the second AZD1222 dose. The CDR3 sequence is CASSPTTSASGANVLTF. CDR3 DNA: TGTGCCAGCTCACCGACCACGTCCGCTTCTGGGGCCAACGTCCTGACTTTC.